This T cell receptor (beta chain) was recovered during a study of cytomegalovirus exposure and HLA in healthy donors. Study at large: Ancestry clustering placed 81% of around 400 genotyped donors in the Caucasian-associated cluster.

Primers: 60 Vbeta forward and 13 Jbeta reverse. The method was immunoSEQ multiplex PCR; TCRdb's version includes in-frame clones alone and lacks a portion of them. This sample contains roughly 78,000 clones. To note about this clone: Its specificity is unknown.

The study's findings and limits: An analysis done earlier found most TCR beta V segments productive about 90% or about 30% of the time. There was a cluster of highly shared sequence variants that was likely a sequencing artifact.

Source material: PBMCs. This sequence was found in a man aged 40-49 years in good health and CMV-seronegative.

Here the CDR3 DNA reads TGTGCCAGCAGCCGACAGACAACTAATGAAAAACTGTTTTTT. It translates to CASSRQTTNEKLFF. The chain is built from TRBV9 and TRBJ1-4; the D gene is possibly TRBD1 (5 bases). There are 14 residues in the CDR3. Germline V gene lookup returns CDR1 SGDLS and CDR2 YYNGEE. V shed 4 bases and J shed 0 bases, with 7 bases lying between them.